One and the same sample provided the 23 T cell receptor beta chains below, sequenced in a study of blood T cell repertoires in COVID-19. Produced via immunoSEQ multiplex PCR; TCRdb's table is partial and in-frame only. The sample carries over 200,000 clones, nearly 90% recorded once. Sequenced sample: PBMCs or T cells enriched from blood (not recorded which). These receptors were collected from a man aged 25-40 years who had recovered from COVID-19.

This clone turned up a few times. The rearrangement uses TRBV2 and TRBJ1-1; 7 bases agree with TRBD1. This CDR3 has 16 amino acids. The V gene end was trimmed by 6 bases and the J gene end by 0 bases; junction bases not matched to a gene: 10. CDR1 and CDR2 (germline): SNHLY, FYNNEI. CDR3 nucleotides: TGTGCCAGCAGACCCGACAGGGACCGAATGAACACTGAAGCTTTCTTT. The encoded protein is CASRPDRDRMNTEAFF.

The chain recombines TRBV18 with TRBJ1-1, with D tentatively TRBD1 (6 bases). This CDR3 has 16 amino acids. Trimming took 1 base from V and 4 from J, leaving 16 bases between them. Germline V gives CDR1 KGHSH, CDR2 LQKENI. The CDR3 DNA reads as TGTGCCAGCTCACCACGGTTGGCAGGGGATACCACTGAAGCTTTCTTT. The encoded protein is CASSPRLAGDTTEAFF.

This chain links TRBV9 with TRBJ1-1; D ambiguous. Trimming took 9 bases from V and 2 from J, leaving 17 bases between them. Germline values: CDR1 SGDLS, CDR2 YYNGEE. This CDR3 is built from 14 residues. CDR3 nucleotide sequence: TGTGCCAACCGTAGCCGGGGTGATAACACTGAAGCTTTCTTT. Residues: CANRSRGDNTEAFF. The full variable domain, completed using reference TRBV9 and TRBJ1-1, is DSGVTQTPKHLITATGQRVTLRCSPRSGDLSVYWYQQSLDQGLQFLIQYYNGEERAKGNILERFSAQQFPDLHSELNLSSLELGDSALYFCANRSRGDNTEAFFGQGTRLTVV.

The gene calls are TRBV15 and TRBJ1-2; 9 positions match TRBD1. Germline-derived CDR1 and CDR2 are LNHNV and YYDKDF (reference sequence). The length of the CDR3 is 15 residues. The ends lost 6 bases at V and 8 bases at J; junction bases unmatched: 13. The CDR3 region has the DNA TGTGCCACCAGTCCCTCCCGGGACAGGGCCTACGGCTACACCTTC. Translation: CATSPSRDRAYGYTF.

The chain has TRBV5-1 and TRBJ2-3, with 10 bases that match TRBD1. CDR1 SGHRS and CDR2 YFSETQ come from the germline V gene. The V gene end was trimmed by 0 bases and the J gene end by 5 bases; junction bases not matched to a gene: 6. The CDR3 is 16 residues long. The CDR3 DNA reads TGCGCCAGCAGCTTGGGGGACAGGGGCAGGGGAGATACGCAGTATTTT. It is translated as CASSLGDRGRGDTQYF.

The CDR3 sequence: CASRRLTGTVSDEQYF. For the CDR3, the DNA is TGTGCCAGCAGGCGACTCACCGGGACTGTAAGTGACGAGCAGTACTTC. The chain combines TRBV7-9 with TRBJ2-7; D perhaps matches TRBD2 (6 bases). The germline CDR1 and CDR2 sequences are SEHNR and FQNEAQ (reference sequence). The CDR3 extends over 16 amino acids. V was shortened by 6 bases and J by 5 bases, with 23 bases between the two germline ends.

As regards this clone: A junction end diverges from the germline sequence, so it may reflect a read error. The CDR3 here is CASSSGRLPWVF. In DNA, the CDR3 is TGTGCCAGCAGTTCTGGTAGACTTCCTTGGGTTTTT. The chain recombines TRBV12-3 or TRBV12-4 with TRBJ1-5; D is unresolved. The CDR3 covers 12 residues.

The chain is built from TRBV27 and TRBJ1-2; no firm D call. V was trimmed by 4 bases and J by 1 base, leaving 7 bases between them. The CDR3 is 13 amino acids. Per the germline V gene, CDR1 is MNHEY and CDR2 is SMNVEV (reference sequence). The CDR3 DNA follows: TGTGCCAGCAGTTCCCCCCGTAACTATGGCTACACCTTC. This translates into CASSSPRNYGYTF.

The CDR3 sequence: CASSLHRGNGYTF. CDR3 bases: TGTGCCAGCAGCTTACACAGGGGTAATGGCTACACCTTC. This chain connects TRBV13 to TRBJ1-2, with 7 bases matching TRBD1. The CDR3 covers 13 residues. Germline CDR1 is PRHDT and CDR2 is FYEKMQ (reference sequence). Germline trimming cut 2 bases from V and 6 bases from J; bases unmatched to any gene: 3. The full variable domain, in which reference TRBV13 and TRBJ1-2 provide the parts outside the CDR3, is AAGVIQSPRHLIKEKRETATLKCYPIPRHDTVYWYQQGPGQDPQFLISFYEKMQSDKGSIPDRFSAQQFSDYHSELNMSSLELGDSALYFCASSLHRGNGYTFGSGTRLTVV.

This clone was seen a single time. The chain carries TRBV7-2 and TRBJ2-3; 7 positions match TRBD2. The CDR3 sequence is 16 residues long. Trimming took 5 bases from V and 0 from J; bases not matched to a gene: 8. Per germline, CDR1 SGHTA and CDR2 FQGNSA. CDR3 coding DNA: TGTGCCAGCAGCCCAAGACTAGCAACTAGCACAGATACGCAGTATTTT. Encoded protein: CASSPRLATSTDTQYF.

The gene calls are TRBV5-1 and TRBJ1-2, with D possibly TRBD1 on 5 matching bases. The CDR3 sequence is 16 residues long. Trimming stripped 4 bases from V and 4 bases from J, with 20 bases between. Germline CDR1 SGHRS, CDR2 YFSETQ. The CDR3 DNA is TGCGCCAGCAGCCAGGACATAACAAGGAAAAGCTATGGCTACACCTTC. Its translation: CASSQDITRKSYGYTF.

The V call is TRBV27, the J call TRBJ2-1, with 7 bases matching TRBD1. The CDR3 sequence is 16 residues long. The V gene end was trimmed by 0 bases and the J gene end by 4 bases; junction bases not matched to a gene: 6. The V gene's germline CDR1 is MNHEY and CDR2 SMNVEV (reference sequence). Here the CDR3 DNA reads TGTGCCAGCAGTTTATCAGCGACAGGGCGGTACAATGAGCAGTTCTTC. The encoded protein is CASSLSATGRYNEQFF.

V gene TRBV6-4 combines with J gene TRBJ2-3, with 11 bases identical to TRBD2. This CDR3 has 16 amino acids. Germline values: CDR1 MRHNA, CDR2 SNTAGT. The V and J ends lost 3 bases and 6 bases, in that order; junction bases with no gene match: 8. CDR3 amino acids: CASSEGLAGGADTQYF. CDR3 nucleotides: TGTGCCAGCAGTGAAGGTCTAGCGGGGGGCGCCGATACGCAGTATTTT.

V is TRBV19 and J is TRBJ2-3; TRBD2 agrees at 11 bases. The CDR3 is 15 amino acids. Germline loops: CDR1 LNHDA, CDR2 SQIVND (reference sequence). With 3 bases clipped from V and 4 bases from J, the junction kept 3 bases outside the gene matches. The CDR3 reads CASSMLAGGADTQYF. For the CDR3, the DNA is TGTGCCAGTAGTATGCTAGCGGGAGGAGCAGATACGCAGTATTTT.

The chain employs TRBV29-1 and TRBJ1-2; D unresolved. Germline CDR1 and CDR2: SQVTM and ANQGSEA. Trimming took 4 bases from V and 5 from J, leaving 14 bases between them. This CDR3 has 13 residues. The CDR3 DNA reads TGCAGCGTTGGGTCGGAGGCTCGGTATGGCTACACCTTC. It translates to CSVGSEARYGYTF.

V and J are TRBV6-1 and TRBJ1-1; D gene unclear. This CDR3 has 13 amino acids. The germline V and J ends were trimmed by 1 base and 4 bases, with 7 bases remaining between them. Germline values: CDR1 MNHNS, CDR2 SASEGT. The CDR3 is CASSEVEGTEAFF. The CDR3 bases are TGTGCCAGCAGTGAAGTGGAGGGCACTGAAGCTTTCTTT.

V usage is TRBV6-5 and J usage is TRBJ1-2; 7 bases match TRBD1. The CDR3 is made up of 13 amino acids. Unmatched junction bases numbered 8, after V lost 7 bases and J lost 6 bases. Germline CDR1 and CDR2: MNHEY and SVGAGI. The CDR3 protein is CASTAGGIHGYTF. The CDR3 DNA sequence: TGTGCCAGCACGGCAGGGGGGATCCATGGCTACACCTTC.

This clone was seen once. The chain links TRBV5-6 to TRBJ2-2; D possibly corresponds to TRBD1 (6 bases). Trimming left V 4 bases short and J 3 bases short, with 13 bases between. The CDR3 spans 15 residues. Germline CDR1 and CDR2: SGHDT and YYEEEE. This CDR3 is CASSDGTPYTGELFF. In DNA, the CDR3 is TGTGCCAGCAGCGACGGGACACCTTACACCGGGGAGCTGTTTTTT. Based on the CDR3 plus reference TRBV5-6 and TRBJ2-2, the full variable domain is DAGVTQSPTHLIKTRGQQVTLRCSPKSGHDTVSWYQQALGQGPQFIFQYYEEEERQRGNFPDRFSGHQFPNYSSELNVNALLLGDSALYLCASSDGTPYTGELFFGEGSRLTVL.

CDR3 bases: TGTGCCAGCAGCAGAACGACAGGGGGCGGCTACACCTTC. Translating gives CASSRTTGGGYTF. This chain connects TRBV6-5 to TRBJ1-2; 10 positions agree with TRBD1. The CDR3 length is 13 residues. J was trimmed by 8 bases and V by 6 bases; bases with no gene match: 6. Germline lookup yields CDR1 MNHEY and CDR2 SVGAGI.

The rearrangement links TRBV28 to TRBJ2-7; D unclear. Trimming shortened V by 6 bases and J by 5 bases, and 23 bases separated the two germline ends. The CDR3 totals 16 residues. Per the germline V gene, CDR1 is MDHEN and CDR2 is SYDVKM. The CDR3 loop reads CASRREPGSRSNEQYF. CDR3 DNA: TGTGCCAGCAGGAGAGAACCCGGGTCGCGGTCAAACGAGCAGTACTTC.

The chain is built from TRBV11-1 and TRBJ1-2; no clear D gene. The CDR3 is 13 residues long. V was shortened by 5 bases and J by 6 bases, with 13 bases between the two germline ends. CDR1 and CDR2 (germline): SGHAT, FQDESV (reference sequence). CDR3 DNA sequence: TGTGCCAGCAGCCGGATTCCCGGGAATGGCTACACCTTC. Protein product: CASSRIPGNGYTF.

The rearrangement uses TRBV4-3 and TRBJ2-1, with 16 bases aligning to TRBD2. CDR3 length: 18 residues. The V segment lost 2 bases and the J segment 4 bases; nucleotides outside the gene matches: 5. Per the germline V gene, CDR1 is LGHNA and CDR2 is YSLEER. This chain's CDR3 is CASSQILGLAGGYNEQFF. The CDR3 DNA sequence: TGCGCCAGCAGCCAAATACTGGGACTAGCGGGGGGGTACAATGAGCAGTTCTTC.

The chain is built from TRBV7-9 and TRBJ1-1, with D unclear. The germline V gene has CDR1 SEHNR and CDR2 FQNEAQ (reference sequence). V lost 4 bases and J 5 bases, leaving 14 bases between the germline ends. CDR3 length: 14 residues. CDR3 sequence (DNA): TGTGCCAGCAGCTCCCCGTTTCGAGGGACTGAAGCTTTCTTT. It encodes CASSSPFRGTEAFF.